Here is one TCR beta chain with its context. Its antigen is not identified. These data come from a study of cytomegalovirus exposure and HLA in healthy donors. Trimming left V 6 bases short and J 0 bases short, with 15 bases between. The germline V gene has CDR1 MNHNY and CDR2 SVGAGI (reference sequence). The CDR3 length is 16 residues. With 60 Vbeta and 13 Jbeta primers, the PCR was carried out. Measured with immunoSEQ multiplex PCR; TCRdb has only the in-frame clones, and not every one. Among 75,000 to 80,000 clones, roughly two thirds were seen once, and the ten largest hold roughly 4.9%. General observations from the study: Most subjects had HLA-A and HLA-B alleles reportedly predicted accurately by TCR beta sequences.

Sequencing was performed on PBMCs. V is TRBV6-6 and J is TRBJ1-3, with TRBD1 as a possible D gene (6 bases). This TCR came from a man in his 60s in good health and CMV-seropositive. The CDR3 region has the DNA TGTGCCAGCAGCTTACGGACAGTGAACTCTGGAAACACCATATATTTT. Its protein product is CASSLRTVNSGNTIYF.